Each of the 27 T cell receptor beta chains below was sequenced from the same sample in a study of T-cell reconstitution after alpha-beta-depleted transplantation in children. Unique molecular identifiers tagged the TCRbeta library. TCRdb called the PCR reads again in MiXCR, with one record for every CDR3 protein. The data contain about 980,000 distinct CDR3 sequences, roughly 29% of them singletons. Sequenced material: PBMCs, mostly from graft donor cells, taken 360 days after TCRalphabeta/CD19-depleted stem cell transplant. These TCRs come from a boy in the first two years of life who had a stem cell transplant for SCID, so the T cells may come from the graft donor.

The chain combines TRBV4-1 with TRBJ2-5; possible D gene TRBD2, 6 bases. The CDR3 runs 15 residues. CDR1 and CDR2 (germline): MGHRA, YSYEKL. V lost 0 bases to trimming and J lost 4 bases, with 12 bases between them. The CDR3 protein is CASSQEVLGGETQYF. The CDR3 coding sequence is TGCGCCAGCAGCCAAGAGGTTTTGGGGGGAGAGACCCAGTACTTC.

This chain uses TRBV7-9 with TRBJ2-3, with TRBD2 identical over 9 bases. V lost 3 bases, J lost 2 bases, and 6 bases stayed unmatched. This CDR3 has 16 residues. The germline V gene has CDR1 SEHNR and CDR2 FQNEAQ (reference sequence). CDR3 coding DNA: TGTGCCAGCAGCTTCCATCGGACTAGCGCCACAGATACGCAGTATTTT. Translated: CASSFHRTSATDTQYF.

This clonotype occurred a few times. This chain joins TRBV5-1 and TRBJ1-1; D gene unclear. The germline V gene encodes CDR1 SGHRS and CDR2 YFSETQ. The CDR3 covers 15 residues. The V and J ends lost 0 bases and 4 bases respectively, with 13 bases between them. CDR3 nucleotide sequence: TGCGCCAGCAGCTTGGTGACGGGAAGGGTCACTGAAGCTTTCTTT. Its protein is CASSLVTGRVTEAFF.

V usage is TRBV28 and J usage is TRBJ1-2; no reliable D call. Trimming shortened V by 3 bases and J by 2 bases, and 4 bases separated the two germline ends. The V gene's germline CDR1 is MDHEN and CDR2 SYDVKM. This CDR3 is built from 12 residues. Here the CDR3 DNA reads TGTGCCAGCAGTTTCTTGAACTATGGCTACACCTTC. Translation: CASSFLNYGYTF.

The V gene is TRBV2, the J gene TRBJ2-4; perhaps TRBD1 as D (6 bases). Germline values: CDR1 SNHLY, CDR2 FYNNEI. The V end lost 6 bases, the J end lost 0 bases, and 12 bases lay between the germline ends. The CDR3 runs 15 residues. For the CDR3, the DNA is TGTGCCAGCAGGGATACAGGGCTAGCCAAAAACATTCAGTACTTC. It is translated as CASRDTGLAKNIQYF. Complete variable domain (other parts from reference TRBV2 and TRBJ2-4): EPEVTQTPSHQVTQMGQEVILRCVPISNHLYFYWYRQILGQKVEFLVSFYNNEISEKSEIFDDQFSVERPDGSNFTLKIRSTKLEDSAMYFCASRDTGLAKNIQYFGAGTRLSVL.

This clonotype was counted ten times or more. The chain combines TRBV7-9 with TRBJ1-2, with 8 bases fitting TRBD1. J lost 4 bases, V lost 1 base, and 11 bases had no gene match. Germline assignment: CDR1 SEHNR and CDR2 FQNEAQ (reference sequence). The CDR3 loop spans 17 amino acids. For the CDR3, the DNA is TGTGCCAGCAGCTTAGAGGTCATCCGGGGGACAGGCTATGGCTACACCTTC. Its protein is CASSLEVIRGTGYGYTF.

The sample holds a few counts of this clonotype. This chain uses TRBV29-1 with TRBJ1-1; the D gene is possibly TRBD1 (6 bases). The V end was cut by 4 bases, the J end by 1 base, with 13 bases between. This CDR3 contains 14 residues. Looked up from germline, CDR1 is SQVTM and CDR2 is ANQGSEA. The CDR3 is CSVGSRGANTEAFF. The CDR3 DNA reads as TGCAGCGTTGGCAGTCGGGGGGCGAACACTGAAGCTTTCTTT.

The V gene is TRBV7-2, the J gene TRBJ2-7; 10 bases align to TRBD2. V was pared by 0 bases and J by 2 bases, with 4 bases of the junction left unmatched. Germline V CDR1 and CDR2: SGHTA, FQGNSA. CDR3 length: 16 residues. CDR3 DNA sequence: TGTGCCAGCAGCTTAGCTCTAGCGGGGGCACCCTACGAGCAGTACTTC. It translates to CASSLALAGAPYEQYF.

J is TRBJ2-7 and V is TRBV4-3; TRBD1 matches 9 bases. V dropped 2 bases and J dropped 5; count of bases not matched to a gene: 10. Germline V gene sequence: CDR1 LGHNA, CDR2 YSLEER. The CDR3 runs to 16 residues. CDR3 nucleotide sequence: TGCGCCAGCAGCCAATTCGACCCTCGGGACAGGGACGAGCAGTACTTC. Its protein is CASSQFDPRDRDEQYF.

This clonotype turned up a few times. The chain uses TRBV5-1 and TRBJ2-7, with D possibly being TRBD1 or TRBD2 (5 bases each). Trimming cost V 6 bases and J 0 bases, with 13 bases left between them. The germline CDR1 and CDR2 sequences are SGHRS and YFSETQ. The length of the CDR3 is 14 residues. CDR3 region: CASTSLGTSYEQYF. In nucleotides, the CDR3 is TGCGCCAGCACCTCCCTAGGGACCTCCTACGAGCAGTACTTC.

This clonotype came up many times. The chain combines TRBV7-9 with TRBJ1-6, with a possible D match to TRBD1 (5 bases). This CDR3 is 15 amino acids long. The germline CDR1 and CDR2 sequences are SEHNR and FQNEAQ (reference sequence). Trimming removed 2 bases from V and 10 bases from J, with 15 bases in between. The CDR3 coding sequence is TGTGCCAGCAGCTTAATGGCCGAGGGGAGGTCACCCCTCCACTTT. Protein product: CASSLMAEGRSPLHF.

This chain connects TRBV12-3 or TRBV12-4 to TRBJ2-2; maybe TRBD1 (5 bases). Trimming left V 6 bases short and J 6 bases short, with 20 bases between. The CDR3 extends over 16 amino acids. The CDR3 loop is CASSKMGPPRAGELFF. CDR3 DNA: TGTGCCAGCAGCAAAATGGGGCCTCCAAGGGCCGGGGAGCTGTTTTTT.

The V and J genes are TRBV7-9 and TRBJ2-1, with D maybe TRBD1 (5 bases). Trimming stripped 4 bases from V and 4 bases from J, with 17 bases between. This CDR3 contains 16 residues. The germline V gene encodes CDR1 SEHNR and CDR2 FQNEAQ (reference sequence). The CDR3: CASSSKETAFYNEQFF. CDR3 DNA: TGTGCCAGCAGCTCGAAGGAGACAGCTTTTTACAATGAGCAGTTCTTC.

This clonotype has a handful of counts. This CDR3 is CASSLLTDSIEQFF. The CDR3 DNA sequence: TGTGCCAGCAGTCTCCTGACAGACTCAATAGAGCAGTTCTTC. This rearrangement joins TRBV6-1 to TRBJ2-1; a possible D gene is TRBD1 (5 bases). There are 14 residues in the CDR3. The germline CDR1 and CDR2 sequences are MNHNS and SASEGT. V was pared by 5 bases and J by 10 bases, with 18 bases between.

V gene TRBV12-3 or TRBV12-4 combines with J gene TRBJ2-5; 7 nucleotides agree with TRBD2. The CDR3 covers 17 residues. The V segment lost 2 bases and the J segment 2 bases; nucleotides outside the gene matches: 11. The CDR3 DNA sequence: TGTGCCAGCAGTTTACCCCCCTGGGACTACAAACAAGAGACCCAGTACTTC. This encodes CASSLPPWDYKQETQYF.

The chain employs TRBV19 and TRBJ2-1; TRBD1 is a possible D gene (6 bases). Germline V lookup: CDR1 LNHDA, CDR2 SQIVND (reference sequence). The CDR3 covers 15 residues. The V and J ends lost 4 bases and 1 base respectively, with 11 bases between them. In nucleotides, the CDR3 is TGTGCCAGTAGTAAACAGGGATATTCCTACAATGAGCAGTTCTTC. Encoded protein: CASSKQGYSYNEQFF.

The chain joins TRBV20-1 to TRBJ2-4; 11 nucleotides match TRBD1. Germline loops: CDR1 DFQATT, CDR2 SNEGSKA (reference sequence). Germline trimming cut 2 bases from V and 6 bases from J; bases unmatched to any gene: 3. The CDR3 consists of 14 residues. The CDR3 coding sequence is TGCAGTGCTAGACGGGACAGGGGGATAAACATTCAGTACTTC. Translation gives CSARRDRGINIQYF.

The rearrangement joins TRBV20-1 to TRBJ1-4, with D perhaps TRBD1 (5 bases). V dropped 3 bases and J dropped 8 bases, with 10 bases sitting between them. This CDR3 spans 12 amino acids. CDR1 is DFQATT, CDR2 SNEGSKA, per germline (reference sequence). This CDR3 reads CSASTGLEKLFF. The DNA of the CDR3 is TGCAGTGCTAGTACAGGCCTCGAAAAACTGTTTTTT.

This clonotype has only a few counts. The gene calls are TRBV12-3 or TRBV12-4 and TRBJ2-1; no reliable D call. There are 14 residues in the CDR3. Deletions cut 7 bases from V and 4 bases from J, with 14 bases between. In nucleotides, the CDR3 is TGTGCCAGCACCTTAAGAGACAATTACAATGAGCAGTTCTTC. Translating gives CASTLRDNYNEQFF.

This chain links TRBV7-3 with TRBJ2-3, with 16 positions matching TRBD2. CDR1 and CDR2 (germline): SGHTA, FQGTGA. The CDR3 sequence is 17 residues long. Trimming at V came to 5 bases and at J to 2 bases, leaving 4 bases not matched to a gene. The CDR3, as DNA: TGTGCCAGCAGCATGGGACTAGCGGGGGGGTCCACAGATACGCAGTATTTT. It translates to CASSMGLAGGSTDTQYF. Filled out from reference TRBV7-3 and TRBJ2-3, the complete variable domain reads GAGVSQTPSNKVTEKGKYVELRCDPISGHTALYWYRQSLGQGPEFLIYFQGTGAADDSGLPNDRFFAVRPEGSVSTLKIQRTERGDSAVYLCASSMGLAGGSTDTQYFGPGTRLTVL.

The rearrangement uses TRBV19 and TRBJ2-3; D gene unclear. In germline, CDR1 is LNHDA, CDR2 SQIVND (reference sequence). The CDR3 length is 16 residues. Trimming removed 6 bases from V and 2 bases from J, with 18 bases in between. DNA of the CDR3: TGTGCCAGTAGCGATCCCCGAAACCGGGCCACAGATACGCAGTATTTT. This encodes CASSDPRNRATDTQYF.

This clonotype was observed a few times. The J gene is TRBJ2-3, the V gene TRBV2, with 10 nucleotides matching TRBD2. Germline trimming cut 2 bases from V and 2 bases from J; bases unmatched to any gene: 4. The germline V gene encodes CDR1 SNHLY and CDR2 FYNNEI. The CDR3 length is 16 residues. CDR3 residues: CASSEQRGGHTDTQYF. Written as DNA, the CDR3 is TGTGCCAGCAGTGAACAGCGGGGGGGACACACAGATACGCAGTATTTT.

This chain joins TRBV28 and TRBJ1-1; D ambiguous. V lost 4 bases to trimming and J lost 1 base, with 7 bases between them. Germline CDR1 reads MDHEN; CDR2 reads SYDVKM. CDR3 length: 13 residues. This chain's CDR3 is CASSWLENTEAFF. Here the CDR3 DNA reads TGTGCCAGCAGTTGGTTGGAGAACACTGAAGCTTTCTTT.

The rearrangement joins TRBV5-1 to TRBJ1-2; tentatively, D is TRBD1 (5 bases). The CDR3 runs to 17 residues. Trimming cost V 2 bases and J 2 bases, with 19 bases left between them. Germline V gene lookup returns CDR1 SGHRS and CDR2 YFSETQ. In DNA, the CDR3 is TGCGCCAGCAGCTTTCCTAACGTCCGACGGGGGAACTATGGCTACACCTTC. Translation gives CASSFPNVRRGNYGYTF.

There are a few counts of this clonotype. The chain joins TRBV5-1 to TRBJ2-7, with TRBD1 matching 7 bases. With V trimmed by 5 bases and J by 1 base, 6 bases remained unmatched. This CDR3 is 14 amino acids long. Looked up from germline, CDR1 is SGHRS and CDR2 is YFSETQ. DNA for the CDR3: TGCGCCAGCAGGTTCCGGGACAGTTCCTACGAGCAGTACTTC. It codes for CASRFRDSSYEQYF.

The chain recombines TRBV5-1 with TRBJ2-5; TRBD1 agrees at 7 bases. CDR1 and CDR2 from the germline V gene are SGHRS and YFSETQ. V lost 3 bases and J lost 0; bases outside the gene matches: 8. The CDR3 has 16 amino acids. CDR3 DNA: TGCGCCAGCAGCTCGGAACCTGACAGGGACCAAGAGACCCAGTACTTC. Protein product: CASSSEPDRDQETQYF.

This clonotype was picked up many times. The chain uses TRBV7-9 and TRBJ1-2; maybe TRBD1 (6 bases). Germline V CDR1 and CDR2: SEHNR, FQNEAQ (reference sequence). The CDR3 has 14 amino acids. The ends were cut back, 1 base at V and 7 bases at J, with 13 bases in the middle. For the CDR3, the DNA is TGTGCCAGCAGCTTAGTCTCCAGGGGAAGTGGCTACACCTTC. As protein: CASSLVSRGSGYTF.